This section outlines one T cell receptor (beta chain) sequence together with its context. What it binds is unknown. TCRdb re-analysed the 5' RACE reads in MiXCR, keeping a single row per CDR3 protein. The table records 450,000 or so distinct CDR3 sequences, 14% of them present only once. The data originate from a study of identical twins. Overall study results and limits: Reduced insertions were recorded for abundant cord blood beta clonotypes, with no such pattern in memory repertoires.

Healthy Caucasians supplied all donations. CDR3 length: 20 residues. The V end lost 2 bases, the J end lost 7 bases, and 36 bases lay between the germline ends. The V gene's germline CDR1 is DFQATT and CDR2 SNEGSKA (reference sequence). Separately, the same data were catalogued under a study of yellow fever vaccine responses in identical twins.

Input material: CD4+ T cells sorted from blood. The receptor was derived from a woman between 18 and 30 years old in good health. This chain joins TRBV20-1 and TRBJ2-7; a possible D gene is TRBD2 (6 bases). CDR3 nucleotides: TGCAGTGCTAGAAACACTGATTTCCCCGGGACTCCCACTTGGCGGGGTGAGCAGTACTTC. Translating gives CSARNTDFPGTPTWRGEQYF.